These 30 T cell receptor beta chains originate from one sample sequenced in a study of cytomegalovirus exposure and HLA in healthy donors. Sequencing was performed with immunoSEQ multiplex PCR; in TCRdb, only in-frame clones are kept and a portion is missing. Seen here are roughly 60,000 clones, roughly 94% observed once, and the top ten hold about 1.2%. Sequenced: PBMCs. These receptor sequences come from a woman between 18 and 30 years old in good health and CMV-seronegative.

The chain combines TRBV2 with TRBJ1-5; D is possibly TRBD1 (6 bases). The CDR3 loop spans 13 amino acids. Trimming shortened V by 3 bases and J by 4 bases, and 7 bases separated the two germline ends. From germline, CDR1 is SNHLY and CDR2 FYNNEI. The DNA for the CDR3 is TGTGCCAGCAGTGAGGGGGCTAATCAGCCCCAGCATTTT. It is translated as CASSEGANQPQHF. Combining the CDR3 with reference TRBV2 and TRBJ1-5 gives the whole variable domain EPEVTQTPSHQVTQMGQEVILRCVPISNHLYFYWYRQILGQKVEFLVSFYNNEISEKSEIFDDQFSVERPDGSNFTLKIRSTKLEDSAMYFCASSEGANQPQHFGDGTRLSIL.

The V and J genes are TRBV6-1 and TRBJ1-1; D unresolved. Trimming pared 2 bases from V and 1 base from J, leaving 8 bases between. The germline gives CDR1 MNHNS, CDR2 SASEGT. The CDR3 runs to 14 residues. CDR3 sequence (DNA): TGTGCCAGCAGTGAACTCCGAGGGAACACTGAAGCTTTCTTT. Its translation is CASSELRGNTEAFF.

This clone was recorded only once. The CDR3 DNA is TGTGCCTGGATTCCCGGAGGCATGAACACTGAAGCTTTCTTT. Its protein is CAWIPGGMNTEAFF. This sequence joins TRBV30 and TRBJ1-1, with D unresolved. The germline V and J ends were trimmed by 4 bases and 0 bases, with 12 bases remaining between them. Germline V lookup: CDR1 GTSNPN, CDR2 SVGIG (reference sequence). This CDR3 is 14 amino acids long. Supplemented by reference TRBV30 and TRBJ1-1, the full variable domain reads SQTIHQWPATLVQPVGSPLSLECTVEGTSNPNLYWYRQAAGRGLQLLFYSVGIGQISSEVPQNLSASRPQDRQFILSSKKLLLSDSGFYLCAWIPGGMNTEAFFGQGTRLTVV.

This chain uses TRBV30 with TRBJ1-2; 7 bases line up with TRBD1. V dropped 4 bases and J dropped 8; count of bases not matched to a gene: 13. Germline CDR1 is GTSNPN and CDR2 is SVGIG (reference sequence). This CDR3 region has 14 residues. In DNA, the CDR3 is TGTGCCTGGACTCCACAGGGGCGCGGATACGGCTACACCTTC. This sequence encodes CAWTPQGRGYGYTF.

The chain uses TRBV9 and TRBJ2-1; 7 bases line up with TRBD2. V dropped 0 bases and J dropped 2; count of bases not matched to a gene: 5. From germline, CDR1 is SGDLS and CDR2 YYNGEE. This CDR3 has 16 amino acids. For the CDR3, the DNA is TGTGCCAGCAGCGTAGGGGCTAGCGGCGCCTACAATGAGCAGTTCTTC. Translated: CASSVGASGAYNEQFF.

Points on this clone: Mismatch with germline at one junction end may stem from a read error. The chain joins TRBV7-7 to TRBJ2-5; no clear D. The CDR3 loop spans 13 amino acids. Germline V gene data show CDR1 as SSHAT and CDR2 as FNYEAQ (reference sequence). Written as DNA, the CDR3 is TGTGCTAGCAGCCGACACCTGCAAGAGACCCAGTACTTC. Amino acid sequence: CASSRHLQETQYF. The full variable domain, in which reference TRBV7-7 and TRBJ2-5 provide the parts outside the CDR3, is GAGVSQSPRYKVTKRGQDVTLRCDPISSHATLYWYQQALGQGPEFLTYFNYEAQPDKSGLPSDRFSAERPEGSISTLTIQRTEQRDSAMYRCASSRHLQETQYFGPGTRLLVL.

This chain links TRBV2 with TRBJ2-1, with TRBD2 matching over 8 bases. The germline V gene has CDR1 SNHLY and CDR2 FYNNEI. Trimming at V came to 6 bases and at J to 15 bases, leaving 22 bases not matched to a gene. The CDR3 spans 16 residues. This CDR3 is CASSPAKRGLGLNRFF. The CDR3 DNA reads TGTGCCAGCAGCCCCGCCAAACGGGGACTAGGCCTGAATCGGTTCTTC.

The chain has TRBV5-1 and TRBJ2-1; D is possibly TRBD2 (5 bases). V was trimmed by 1 base and J by 6 bases, leaving 11 bases between them. Germline loops: CDR1 SGHRS, CDR2 YFSETQ. The CDR3 is made up of 14 amino acids. The CDR3 DNA reads as TGCGCCAGCAGCTTGTACCGGGATGGCAATGAGCAGTTCTTC. Translated, it gives CASSLYRDGNEQFF.

The chain couples TRBV10-2 to TRBJ2-3; 8 bases agree with TRBD2. The length of the CDR3 is 13 residues. Trimming at V came to 2 bases and at J to 9 bases, leaving 4 bases not matched to a gene. The germline V gene encodes CDR1 WSHSY and CDR2 SAAADI. This CDR3 is CASSEKGLETQYF. CDR3 DNA sequence: TGCGCCAGCAGTGAGAAGGGACTAGAGACGCAGTATTTT.

The chain employs TRBV2 and TRBJ2-6, with a weak D call TRBD1 (6 bases). This CDR3 spans 16 amino acids. V lost 3 bases and J lost 0, with 9 bases in between. Germline-derived CDR1 and CDR2 are SNHLY and FYNNEI. The CDR3, as DNA: TGTGCCAGCAGTGATAGAGGGGGCTCTGGGGCCAACGTCCTGACTTTC. Its protein product is CASSDRGGSGANVLTF. Full variable domain (missing parts from reference TRBV2 and TRBJ2-6): EPEVTQTPSHQVTQMGQEVILRCVPISNHLYFYWYRQILGQKVEFLVSFYNNEISEKSEIFDDQFSVERPDGSNFTLKIRSTKLEDSAMYFCASSDRGGSGANVLTFGAGSRLTVL.

The CDR3 loop reads CASSSTSGSADTQYF. The DNA for the CDR3 is TGCGCCAGCAGTTCCACTAGCGGGAGTGCAGATACGCAGTATTTT. This sequence joins TRBV4-1 and TRBJ2-3; 11 bases match TRBD2. Trimming at V came to 6 bases and at J to 4 bases, leaving 6 bases not matched to a gene. Germline V CDR1 and CDR2: MGHRA, YSYEKL. The CDR3 extends over 15 amino acids.

The V gene is TRBV5-8, the J gene TRBJ1-4, with a possible D match to TRBD1 (6 bases). The CDR3 runs to 14 residues. Trimming left V 5 bases short and J 5 bases short, with 13 bases between. Per germline, CDR1 SGHTS and CDR2 YDEGEE. The CDR3 bases are TGTGCCAGCAGACCCGGACAGAAGAATGAAAAACTGTTTTTT. Its translation: CASRPGQKNEKLFF.

V gene TRBV7-9 combines with J gene TRBJ2-1; D might be TRBD2 (5 bases). V lost 3 bases and J lost 9, with 12 bases in between. Germline CDR1 SEHNR, CDR2 FQNEAQ (reference sequence). This CDR3 is built from 13 residues. This chain's CDR3 is CASSFGEDAEQFF. The CDR3 DNA reads TGTGCCAGCAGCTTCGGGGAAGATGCTGAGCAGTTCTTC.

The chain employs TRBV6-1 and TRBJ2-3, with 11 bases lining up with TRBD2. Per the germline V gene, CDR1 is MNHNS and CDR2 is SASEGT. Trimming at V came to 0 bases and at J to 2 bases, leaving 10 bases not matched to a gene. The CDR3 runs to 19 residues. CDR3 region: CASSEARGLADIFTDTQYF. In DNA, the CDR3 is TGTGCCAGCAGTGAAGCGCGGGGACTAGCGGACATCTTCACAGATACGCAGTATTTT.

J is TRBJ2-5 and V is TRBV4-1; D might be TRBD1 (6 bases). V was clipped by 0 bases and J by 5 bases, with 13 bases between them. From germline, CDR1 is MGHRA and CDR2 YSYEKL. This CDR3 contains 15 residues. CDR3 sequence reads: CASSQDRGIGETQYF. The CDR3 nucleotides are TGCGCCAGCAGCCAAGATAGGGGGATAGGGGAGACCCAGTACTTC.

This chain uses TRBV18 with TRBJ2-5; the D gene is possibly TRBD1 (5 bases). CDR1 KGHSH and CDR2 LQKENI come from the germline V gene. The CDR3 is made up of 15 amino acids. Trimming took off 0 bases at V and 3 bases at J, with 11 bases between the two ends. CDR3 in DNA: TGTGCCAGCTCACCACCTTCAGGGTGGGAAGAGACCCAGTACTTC. Translating gives CASSPPSGWEETQYF.

This clone was seen more than once but under ten times. V is TRBV11-2 and J is TRBJ1-6; a weak D match, TRBD1 (6 bases). Trimming pared 7 bases from V and 4 bases from J, leaving 11 bases between. CDR1 and CDR2 from the germline V gene are SGHAT and FQNNGV. The CDR3 contains 14 residues. The CDR3 sequence is CASMRGGYNSPLHF. The CDR3 DNA reads TGTGCCAGCATGAGGGGGGGATATAATTCACCCCTCCACTTT. The full variable domain, rest sourced from reference TRBV11-2 and TRBJ1-6, is EAGVAQSPRYKIIEKRQSVAFWCNPISGHATLYWYQQILGQGPKLLIQFQNNGVVDDSQLPKDRFSAERLKGVDSTLKIQPAKLEDSAVYLCASMRGGYNSPLHFGNGTRLTVT.

This chain connects TRBV9 to TRBJ1-1; D remains unclear. This CDR3 is built from 12 residues. Germline CDR1 reads SGDLS; CDR2 reads YYNGEE. Trimming stripped 5 bases from V and 1 base from J, with 6 bases between. The CDR3 nucleotides read TGTGCCAGCAGGTCTCCGAACACTGAAGCTTTCTTT. Residues: CASRSPNTEAFF.

The rearrangement uses TRBV9 and TRBJ2-1; 11 positions agree with TRBD1. J lost 8 bases, V lost 2 bases, and 9 bases had no gene match. The CDR3 length is 16 residues. CDR1 SGDLS and CDR2 YYNGEE come from the germline V gene. CDR3 nucleotides: TGTGCCAGCAGCGTTTCCGGGACAGGGGGGCTCGATGAGCAGTTCTTC. Translated: CASSVSGTGGLDEQFF.

The chain combines TRBV11-3 with TRBJ1-2; no reliable D call. V lost 0 bases and J 6 bases, leaving 14 bases between the germline ends. The CDR3 loop spans 15 amino acids. The V gene's germline CDR1 is SGHNT and CDR2 YENEEA. This CDR3 is CASSLDNGGPDGYTF. The CDR3 region has the DNA TGTGCCAGCAGCTTAGATAATGGTGGTCCGGATGGCTACACCTTC.

The chain carries TRBV6-1 and TRBJ1-4; 7 bases agree with TRBD1. This CDR3 contains 15 residues. Losses at the gene ends were 5 bases for V and 7 bases for J; bases not matched to a gene: 10. CDR1 and CDR2 (germline): MNHNS, SASEGT. The DNA for the CDR3 is TGTGCCAGCAGTCTCCAGGGGGGTTTAGGTGAAAAACTGTTTTTT. This translates into CASSLQGGLGEKLFF.

J is TRBJ2-6 and V is TRBV10-3; perhaps TRBD2 as D (5 bases). Trimming removed 10 bases from V and 0 bases from J, with 19 bases in between. The CDR3 sequence is 17 residues long. CDR1 and CDR2 (germline): ENHRY, SYGVKD. The CDR3 nucleotides read TGTGCCACCGCCGGAGCGGAGAGCAGCTCTGGGGCCAACGTCCTGACTTTC. Encoded protein: CATAGAESSSGANVLTF.

The chain uses TRBV10-1 and TRBJ2-7, with D possibly matching TRBD1 (6 bases). This CDR3 has 9 residues. The germline V gene has CDR1 WNHNN and CDR2 SYGVQD (reference sequence). V was pared by 7 bases and J by 12 bases, with 10 bases between. In DNA form, the CDR3 reads TGCGCCAGCATAGGACAGCGGTACTTC. Amino acid sequence: CASIGQRYF.

The chain has TRBV29-1 and TRBJ1-1; 7 bases line up with TRBD1. This CDR3 region has 12 residues. The V segment lost 4 bases and the J segment 7 bases; nucleotides outside the gene matches: 6. From germline, CDR1 is SQVTM and CDR2 ANQGSEA. CDR3 DNA sequence: TGCAGCGTTGGGAGGGGGCGAAATGAAGCTTTCTTT. This sequence encodes CSVGRGRNEAFF.

The gene calls are TRBV12-5 and TRBJ2-2; TRBD1 aligns across 7 bases. The CDR3 consists of 15 residues. Germline V gene lookup returns CDR1 LGHNT and CDR2 FRNRAP. V dropped 6 bases and J dropped 2; count of bases not matched to a gene: 6. The chain's CDR3 is CASGLGTANTGELFF. The CDR3 bases are TGTGCTAGTGGCCTTGGGACAGCTAACACCGGGGAGCTGTTTTTT. Full variable domain (remainder filled in from reference TRBV12-5 and TRBJ2-2): DARVTQTPRHKVTEMGQEVTMRCQPILGHNTVFWYRQTMMQGLELLAYFRNRAPLDDSGMPKDRFSAEMPDATLATLKIQPSEPRDSAVYFCASGLGTANTGELFFGEGSRLTVL.

The chain joins TRBV7-9 to TRBJ2-7, with D possibly TRBD2 on 5 matching bases. Trimming pared 5 bases from V and 4 bases from J, leaving 18 bases between. Per the germline V gene, CDR1 is SEHNR and CDR2 is FQNEAQ (reference sequence). The CDR3 length is 15 residues. CDR3: CASSPPAVGVYEQYF. CDR3 in DNA: TGTGCCAGCAGCCCCCCGGCTGTCGGGGTATACGAGCAGTACTTC.

The CDR3 protein is CAISESGQPPYNEQFF. CDR3 DNA sequence: TGTGCCATCAGTGAGTCGGGCCAACCCCCCTACAATGAGCAGTTCTTC. The chain recombines TRBV10-3 with TRBJ2-1; D is uncertain. The length of the CDR3 is 16 residues. Trimming removed 0 bases from V and 2 bases from J, with 11 bases in between. In germline, CDR1 is ENHRY, CDR2 SYGVKD.

The V call is TRBV5-1, the J call TRBJ2-2; TRBD1 aligns across 8 bases. Germline loops: CDR1 SGHRS, CDR2 YFSETQ. Losses at the gene ends were 2 bases for V and 7 bases for J; bases not matched to a gene: 7. The CDR3 consists of 15 residues. In nucleotides, the CDR3 is TGCGCCAGCAGCTTTGGGACAGGAGGCATCGGGGAGCTGTTTTTT. Translated: CASSFGTGGIGELFF. Using reference TRBV5-1 and TRBJ2-2 for the parts outside the CDR3, the full variable domain is KAGVTQTPRYLIKTRGQQVTLSCSPISGHRSVSWYQQTPGQGLQFLFEYFSETQRNKGNFPGRFSGRQFSNSRSEMNVSTLELGDSALYLCASSFGTGGIGELFFGEGSRLTVL.

The chain uses TRBV6-1 and TRBJ1-5; weak D call: TRBD1 (5 bases). Trimming removed 6 bases at V and 9 bases at J, with 21 bases between. CDR1 is MNHNS and CDR2 is SASEGT in the germline V gene. This CDR3 spans 15 amino acids. CDR3 sequence: CASRDGRGGGRPQHF. As DNA, the CDR3 is TGTGCCAGCAGGGACGGGAGGGGTGGAGGGAGGCCCCAGCATTTT.

This CDR3 reads CASKKGLAGEYEQYF. CDR3 coding DNA: TGTGCCAGCAAAAAGGGGCTAGCGGGAGAGTACGAGCAGTACTTC. The chain links TRBV6-6 to TRBJ2-7; 10 bases align to TRBD2. V lost 7 bases and J lost 4; bases outside the gene matches: 10. Germline CDR1 and CDR2: MNHNY and SVGAGI (reference sequence). The CDR3 is 15 residues long.